A single sample gave rise to the 21 T cell receptor beta chains below, sequenced in a study of blood T cells in healthy people across ages (dated by TCRdb to 2013 to 2016). Preparation of the library involved 5' RACE. Sequencing relied on an Illumina HiSeq 2500. A second PCR of about 7 to 12 cycles was run with a J-beta primer mix and a sample-barcoded 5' primer. TCRdb reran the public reads through fastp at Q25 and MiXCR, keeping productive beta chains. Each CDR3 protein gets just one entry, which takes the most common genes and DNA from the rows behind it. In all, the sample holds hundreds of thousands of distinct CDR3 sequences, and under 45% of those were seen once. Clones ranked in the top ten supply nearly 20% of the sample. Sequencing was done on a sample of blood. All receptors come from a man in his fifties or sixties in good health.

This chain uses TRBV6-2 or TRBV6-3 with TRBJ2-7, with 8 bases lining up with TRBD2. The V segment lost 6 bases and the J segment 0 bases; nucleotides outside the gene matches: 7. Germline V gives CDR1 MNHEY, CDR2 SVGEGT. The CDR3 is 15 amino acids. The CDR3 DNA is TGTGCCAGCAGGGTAGCGGGATATTCCTCCTACGAGCAGTACTTC. This sequence encodes CASRVAGYSSYEQYF.

This clonotype was counted ten times or more. The V gene is TRBV4-2, the J gene TRBJ1-6, with a tentative D call TRBD1 (6 bases). V lost 0 bases and J 7 bases, leaving 13 bases between the germline ends. The germline CDR1 and CDR2 sequences are LGHNA and YNFKEQ. The CDR3 consists of 16 residues. This chain's CDR3 is CASSQDGDRNNSPLHF. For the CDR3, the DNA is TGTGCCAGCAGCCAAGATGGAGACAGGAACAATTCACCCCTCCACTTT.

The V and J genes are TRBV11-3 and TRBJ2-1; TRBD2 matches at 7 bases. In germline, CDR1 is SGHNT, CDR2 YENEEA. The V and J ends lost 5 bases and 4 bases, in that order; junction bases with no gene match: 8. This CDR3 has 15 amino acids. CDR3 loop: CASSTGGGRYNEQFF. CDR3 nucleotide sequence: TGTGCCAGCAGCACTGGGGGGGGGAGATACAATGAGCAGTTCTTC.

This chain connects TRBV6-2 or TRBV6-3 to TRBJ2-7; the D gene is possibly TRBD1 (6 bases). This CDR3 is 15 amino acids long. The V and J ends lost 5 bases and 2 bases respectively, with 16 bases between them. Germline CDR1 is MNHEY and CDR2 is SVGEGT. Here the CDR3 reads CASSRLGQGTYEQYF. As DNA, the CDR3 is TGTGCCAGCAGTCGCCTTGGGCAGGGGACCTACGAGCAGTACTTC.

This clonotype was picked up a small number of times. V gene TRBV20-1 combines with J gene TRBJ2-3; 8 nucleotides align to TRBD2. This CDR3 region has 16 residues. V was clipped by 3 bases and J by 0 bases; unmatched bases: 8. Germline-derived CDR1 and CDR2 are DFQATT and SNEGSKA (reference sequence). CDR3 nucleotide sequence: TGCAGTGCTAGTATGGCGGGGGGCCGAAGCACAGATACGCAGTATTTT. Amino acids: CSASMAGGRSTDTQYF.

The chain carries TRBV12-5 and TRBJ1-4; unclear D gene. Germline values: CDR1 LGHNT, CDR2 FRNRAP. V was cut by 2 bases and J by 6 bases, with 19 bases left in between. The CDR3 is 17 residues long. As DNA, the CDR3 is TGTGCTAGTGGTTTGCCTACAAGGACCGTGGTGGATGAAAAACTGTTTTTT. Protein sequence: CASGLPTRTVVDEKLFF.

This clonotype was counted a few times. This rearrangement joins TRBV29-1 to TRBJ1-1; D gene uncertain. The CDR3 extends over 12 amino acids. Germline CDR1 reads SQVTM; CDR2 reads ANQGSEA. V was clipped by 0 bases and J by 7 bases, with 9 bases between them. This CDR3 reads CSVEDGYFEAFF. CDR3 nucleotide sequence: TGCAGCGTTGAAGATGGCTATTTTGAAGCTTTCTTT.

This chain links TRBV5-1 with TRBJ1-1; TRBD1 might be the D (6 bases). There are 14 residues in the CDR3. V was clipped by 5 bases and J by 1 base, with 12 bases between them. Germline assignment: CDR1 SGHRS and CDR2 YFSETQ. In DNA form, the CDR3 reads TGCGCCAGCAGACCGGCAGGGGAGAACACTGAAGCTTTCTTT. Protein sequence: CASRPAGENTEAFF.

The chain combines TRBV18 with TRBJ1-2, with unresolved D. This CDR3 has 13 amino acids. V was shortened by 10 bases and J by 6 bases, with 18 bases between the two germline ends. Germline V gene sequence: CDR1 KGHSH, CDR2 LQKENI. The CDR3 nucleotides read TGTGCCACTACCCAACCCGGGCAGGATGGCTACACCTTC. It encodes CATTQPGQDGYTF.

The chain uses TRBV6-5 and TRBJ2-5; either TRBD1 or TRBD2 may supply D (6 bases each). The J call could be wrong; TRBJ2-7 is a better fit for the DNA end. CDR1 and CDR2 from the germline V gene are MNHEY and SVGAGI. The CDR3 is 13 residues long. In DNA form, the CDR3 reads TGTGCCAGCAGTCCGGGGGCGCATGCCGAGCAGTACTTC. Its protein product is CASSPGAHAEQYF.

This sequence joins TRBV15 and TRBJ2-7; 8 bases are shared with TRBD2. Matching the DNA end better, TRBJ2-5 makes the J call doubtful. Per germline, CDR1 LNHNV and CDR2 YYDKDF (reference sequence). The length of the CDR3 is 14 residues. The CDR3 DNA follows: TGTGCCACCAGTCCGCGGGGGGCCTGGGAGACCCAGTACTTC. Protein sequence: CATSPRGAWETQYF.

The chain joins TRBV14 to TRBJ2-5, with a weak D call TRBD1 (5 bases). The CDR3 runs to 16 residues. The V end was cut by 2 bases, the J end by 1 base, with 14 bases between. CDR1 and CDR2 from the germline V gene are SGHDN and FVKESK. CDR3 protein: CASSQRVGRVQETQYF. In DNA, the CDR3 is TGTGCCAGCAGCCAAAGGGTCGGCAGGGTCCAAGAGACCCAGTACTTC.

V and J are TRBV7-2 and TRBJ2-1, with 8 bases lining up with TRBD2. CDR1 and CDR2 (germline): SGHTA, FQGNSA. The V and J ends lost 2 bases and 7 bases, in that order; junction bases with no gene match: 13. The CDR3 is 17 residues long. The CDR3 bases are TGTGCCAGCAGCTTACGCGTAATTGGCGGGGGGACGAATGAGCAGTTCTTC. Protein: CASSLRVIGGGTNEQFF. Drawing the rest from reference TRBV7-2 and TRBJ2-1, the complete variable domain is GAGVSQSPSNKVTEKGKDVELRCDPISGHTALYWYRQSLGQGLEFLIYFQGNSAPDKSGLPSDRFSAERTGGSVSTLTIQRTQQEDSAVYLCASSLRVIGGGTNEQFFGPGTRLTVL.

This clonotype was counted only a few times. The chain combines TRBV9 with TRBJ1-1, with D perhaps matching TRBD1 (6 bases). Germline V gene lookup returns CDR1 SGDLS and CDR2 YYNGEE. The CDR3 has 15 residues. The ends were cut back, 1 base at V and 4 bases at J, with 14 bases in the middle. The CDR3 coding sequence is TGTGCCAGCAGCGTACTTTCGACAGGTAGCACTGAAGCTTTCTTT. It yields the protein CASSVLSTGSTEAFF.

This clonotype has a single count. The rearrangement uses TRBV20-1 and TRBJ2-2; D may be TRBD1 or TRBD2 (5 bases each). Trimming left V 2 bases short and J 4 bases short, with 11 bases between. This CDR3 is 14 amino acids long. CDR1 and CDR2 (germline): DFQATT, SNEGSKA (reference sequence). In DNA form, the CDR3 reads TGCAGTGCTAGACACGGGACGCTCACCGGGGAGCTGTTTTTT. This encodes CSARHGTLTGELFF.

This clonotype was seen a handful of times. V usage is TRBV7-9 and J usage is TRBJ2-7, with 8 bases matching TRBD1. The CDR3 length is 14 residues. Germline V gene lookup returns CDR1 SEHNR and CDR2 FQNEAQ (reference sequence). V lost 6 bases to trimming and J lost 4 bases; unmatched junction nucleotides: 8. The CDR3 region is CASSRGTGEYEQYF. CDR3 nucleotides: TGTGCCAGCAGTCGTGGGACAGGAGAATACGAGCAGTACTTC. Filled out from reference TRBV7-9 and TRBJ2-7, the complete variable domain reads DTGVSQNPRHKITKRGQNVTFRCDPISEHNRLYWYRQTLGQGPEFLTYFQNEAQLEKSRLLSDRFSAERPKGSFSTLEIQRTEQGDSAMYLCASSRGTGEYEQYFGPGTRLTVT.

The chain couples TRBV12-3 or TRBV12-4 to TRBJ2-4; perhaps D is TRBD1 or TRBD2 (5 bases each). TRBJ2-7 explains the end of the DNA better; the J call may be wrong. This CDR3 contains 14 residues. As DNA, the CDR3 is TGTGCCAGCAGTTTGGGGGAGCCGTCCTACGAGCAGTACTTC. Protein sequence: CASSLGEPSYEQYF.

This clonotype was recorded at least ten times. This chain connects TRBV4-1 to TRBJ2-7; D gene unclear. Germline-derived CDR1 and CDR2 are MGHRA and YSYEKL. CDR3 length: 12 amino acids. Between the trimmed V and J ends, which lost 3 bases and 3 bases, there was a span of 6 bases. The DNA of the CDR3 is TGCGCCAGCAGCCAGGGAAACTACGAGCAGTACTTC. It is translated as CASSQGNYEQYF.

This chain connects TRBV11-2 to TRBJ2-1, with 7 positions matching TRBD1. Germline CDR1 SGHAT, CDR2 FQNNGV. V dropped 4 bases and J dropped 8; count of bases not matched to a gene: 11. The CDR3 runs to 15 residues. The CDR3 nucleotides are TGTGCCAGCAGCTCCAGGGGGAAATCAGTCGATGAGCAGTTCTTC. The encoded protein is CASSSRGKSVDEQFF.

This clonotype was seen just once. The chain recombines TRBV7-2 with TRBJ2-1; TRBD1 matches at 9 bases. Near its end, the DNA agrees better with TRBJ2-7, so the J call may be wrong. The CDR3 covers 16 residues. The germline CDR1 and CDR2 sequences are SGHTA and FQGNSA. Here the CDR3 reads CASSFPPGTGHNEQYF. The CDR3 coding sequence is TGTGCCAGCAGCTTCCCACCCGGGACAGGGCACAATGAGCAGTACTTC.

This clonotype was detected a few times. One end of the junction varies from germline; a read error may be responsible. The CDR3 protein is CASSLVRAGQETQYF. The CDR3 DNA reads as TGTGCCAGCAGCTTAGTGCGGGCAGGACAAGAGACCCAGTACTTC. The gene calls are TRBV5-1 and TRBJ2-4, with D possibly being TRBD2 (5 bases). Matching the DNA end better, TRBJ2-5 makes the J call doubtful. Germline-derived CDR1 and CDR2 are SGHRS and YFSETQ. This CDR3 contains 15 residues.